These 30 T cell receptor beta chains were sequenced from one sample in a study of beta chain features in type 1 diabetes. Sequencing targeted expressed TCRB transcripts, as all isolated RNA had been reverse transcribed. Assay used: immunoSEQ multiplex PCR; TCRdb lists only in-frame clones, some missing. The sample consists of a few hundred thousand clones, around an eighth of them appearing once. Specimen: naive CD4+ T cells from blood. The receptors come from a man in his late teens or twenties in good health.

This clone showed up just a few times. V and J are TRBV7-2 and TRBJ2-3; 7 nucleotides line up with TRBD2. Per the germline V gene, CDR1 is SGHTA and CDR2 is FQGNSA. V trimming: 7 bases; J trimming: 5 bases; junction bases outside the gene matches: 12. This CDR3 comprises 15 residues. CDR3 sequence: CASTWGGQLVDTQYF. The CDR3 DNA reads TGTGCCAGCACGTGGGGAGGGCAACTAGTAGATACGCAGTATTTT.

The sample holds a few counts of this clone. J is TRBJ1-2 and V is TRBV28; no clear D gene. The CDR3 is made up of 12 amino acids. CDR1 and CDR2 from the germline V gene are MDHEN and SYDVKM. Trimming removed 7 bases from V and 3 bases from J, with 9 bases in between. CDR3 nucleotides: TGTGCCAGCAAGTCCGGGGACTATGGCTACACCTTC. Translating it yields CASKSGDYGYTF.

This chain joins TRBV11-2 and TRBJ2-2; no firm D call. V lost 0 bases, J lost 5 bases, and 4 bases lay in between. The germline V gene has CDR1 SGHAT and CDR2 FQNNGV. The CDR3 has 13 amino acids. The CDR3 here is CASSLDPTGELFF. The CDR3 DNA is TGTGCCAGCAGCTTAGATCCTACCGGGGAGCTGTTTTTT.

V is TRBV30 and J is TRBJ2-7, with 8 positions matching TRBD1. V lost 0 bases to trimming and J lost 1 base; unmatched junction nucleotides: 2. This CDR3 spans 14 amino acids. CDR1 GTSNPN and CDR2 SVGIG come from the germline V gene (reference sequence). DNA of the CDR3: TGTGCCTGGAGTGTTGACAGGGGATCCTACGAGCAGTACTTC. This translates into CAWSVDRGSYEQYF.

The chain combines TRBV10-3 with TRBJ2-1, with 12 bases fitting TRBD2. V was clipped by 7 bases and J by 6 bases; unmatched bases: 4. The CDR3 is 14 residues long. Germline values: CDR1 ENHRY, CDR2 SYGVKD. CDR3 sequence reads: CAINPGLAGNEQFF. CDR3 nucleotide sequence: TGTGCCATCAACCCGGGACTAGCGGGCAATGAGCAGTTCTTC.

This clone turned up a few times. This sequence joins TRBV7-3 and TRBJ2-7; maybe TRBD1 (5 bases). CDR1 and CDR2 from the germline V gene are SGHTA and FQGTGA. V lost 4 bases and J lost 4, with 11 bases in between. The CDR3 length is 13 residues. The CDR3 spells CASSSYRGYEQYF. DNA for the CDR3: TGTGCCAGCAGCTCTTATAGGGGATACGAGCAGTACTTC.

The table lists this clone with a few counts. The rearrangement links TRBV5-1 to TRBJ2-1; 10 bases are a match to TRBD2. Germline V gives CDR1 SGHRS, CDR2 YFSETQ. J gave up 4 bases and V 0 bases, and 4 bases lay outside the gene matches. The CDR3 is 16 amino acids. As DNA, the CDR3 is TGCGCCAGCAGCTTGGACGTAGCGGGGGGATACAATGAGCAGTTCTTC. As protein: CASSLDVAGGYNEQFF.

This clone showed up just a few times. The gene calls are TRBV25-1 and TRBJ1-2, with 9 bases aligning to TRBD1. V gave up 5 bases and J gave up 8 bases; unmatched junction bases: 12. CDR3 size: 15 residues. Germline CDR1 is MGHDK and CDR2 is SYGVNS. CDR3 sequence: CASSHTGTGTIGYTF. CDR3 DNA sequence: TGTGCCAGCAGTCATACCGGGACAGGGACTATCGGCTACACCTTC.

CDR3 bases: TGTGCCAGCAGTTCCCCCGGGAGCGAGCAGTTCTTC. It codes for CASSSPGSEQFF. The V call is TRBV27, the J call TRBJ2-1; the D gene is possibly TRBD2 (6 bases). Germline values: CDR1 MNHEY, CDR2 SMNVEV (reference sequence). The CDR3 extends over 12 amino acids. The V gene lost 4 bases and the J gene lost 10 bases, with 11 bases spanning the gap.

The chain combines TRBV30 with TRBJ2-3; 7 bases map to TRBD2. Germline V gene lookup returns CDR1 GTSNPN and CDR2 SVGIG (reference sequence). J gave up 6 bases and V 5 bases, and 5 bases lay outside the gene matches. This CDR3 is built from 12 residues. DNA for the CDR3: TGTGCCTGGTTCCTCGGGGGGGATACGCAGTATTTT. As protein: CAWFLGGDTQYF.

Only one count was recorded for this clone. This chain connects TRBV6-5 to TRBJ1-6; no clear D gene. Germline values: CDR1 MNHEY, CDR2 SVGAGI. This CDR3 is 13 amino acids long. V lost 4 bases and J lost 8, with 9 bases in between. The CDR3 sequence is CASSSPRDSPLHF. The CDR3 DNA is TGTGCCAGCAGTTCGCCCCGGGATTCACCCCTCCACTTT.

The V call is TRBV15, the J call TRBJ1-1, with 12 bases identical to TRBD1. V lost 9 bases to trimming and J lost 1 base; unmatched junction nucleotides: 6. The germline gives CDR1 LNHNV, CDR2 YYDKDF (reference sequence). CDR3 length: 15 residues. The chain's CDR3 is CATIQGQGANTEAFF. The CDR3 nucleotides read TGTGCCACAATCCAGGGACAGGGGGCGAACACTGAAGCTTTCTTT.

This clone was picked up a small number of times. The chain couples TRBV15 to TRBJ1-3; no clear D. This CDR3 has 12 residues. Per germline, CDR1 LNHNV and CDR2 YYDKDF (reference sequence). The germline V and J ends were trimmed by 0 bases and 8 bases, with 5 bases remaining between them. The CDR3 coding sequence is TGTGCCACCAGCAGAGATCGGGACACCATATATTTT. This codes for CATSRDRDTIYF.

A note on this clone: One end of the junction varies from germline; a read error may be responsible. The CDR3 DNA is TGTGCCAGCAACCTCGGACTAGCGGGAGCCGTCGCTTTC. Amino acid sequence: CASNLGLAGAVAF. V is TRBV7-2 and J is TRBJ2-6; 13 bases are a match to TRBD2. The CDR3 totals 13 residues. Germline V gene sequence: CDR1 SGHTA, CDR2 FQGNSA.

The rearrangement uses TRBV6-1 and TRBJ2-7; 7 bases map to TRBD2. Germline loops: CDR1 MNHNS, CDR2 SASEGT. This CDR3 has 15 residues. After removal of 11 bases from V and 7 bases from J, the junction contained 20 bases not matched to a gene. The CDR3 region is CAASPYRRENAEQYF. In DNA form, the CDR3 reads TGTGCCGCTTCCCCTTATCGGCGGGAGAATGCGGAGCAGTACTTC.

This chain connects TRBV7-2 to TRBJ1-2, with D maybe TRBD1 (6 bases). The CDR3 extends over 15 amino acids. Germline V lookup: CDR1 SGHTA, CDR2 FQGNSA. Trimming took off 6 bases at V and 6 bases at J, with 20 bases between the two ends. The CDR3 DNA follows: TGTGCCAGCAGAAAGACTACGGGACAAAAAAATGGCTACACCTTC. This encodes CASRKTTGQKNGYTF.

V is TRBV7-2 and J is TRBJ2-7; TRBD2 aligns across 7 bases. The CDR3 has 14 residues. Trimming removed 4 bases from V and 3 bases from J; junction bases left unmatched: 6. Germline V CDR1 and CDR2: SGHTA, FQGNSA. In nucleotides, the CDR3 is TGTGCCAGCAGCTCAGATCCTAGCGGCTACGAGCAGTACTTC. It encodes CASSSDPSGYEQYF.

The genes are TRBV7-2 and TRBJ1-2; 7 bases match TRBD1. J was trimmed by 4 bases and V by 1 base; bases with no gene match: 6. Germline loops: CDR1 SGHTA, CDR2 FQGNSA. The CDR3 length is 15 residues. CDR3 residues: CASSLVSGTAYGYTF. CDR3 nucleotides: TGTGCCAGCAGCTTAGTTTCCGGGACAGCCTATGGCTACACCTTC.

The J gene is TRBJ2-1, the V gene TRBV6-4; a possible D gene is TRBD1 (5 bases). CDR3 length equals 12 residues. V lost 6 bases and J lost 8, with 11 bases in between. Germline loops: CDR1 MRHNA, CDR2 SNTAGT. The CDR3 loop reads CASSALGDEQFF. DNA of the CDR3: TGTGCCAGCAGCGCCCTAGGGGATGAGCAGTTCTTC.

V and J are TRBV29-1 and TRBJ2-7, with D possibly being TRBD1 (6 bases). V dropped 4 bases and J dropped 6 bases, with 13 bases sitting between them. This CDR3 has 12 residues. CDR1 and CDR2 (germline): SQVTM, ANQGSEA. The CDR3 nucleotides are TGCAGCGTTGCCGGACAGTCGGGCGAGCAGTACTTC. This codes for CSVAGQSGEQYF.

This clone was counted a few times. The CDR3 protein is CASSGGQVYGYTF. The CDR3 coding sequence is TGTGCCAGCAGTGGGGGACAAGTCTATGGCTACACCTTC. V gene TRBV28 combines with J gene TRBJ1-2; D is perhaps TRBD1 (6 bases). Germline CDR1 reads MDHEN; CDR2 reads SYDVKM. This CDR3 is 13 amino acids long. V lost 5 bases and J lost 4, with 11 bases in between.

This chain uses TRBV7-8 with TRBJ2-1, with D tentatively TRBD1 (5 bases). The length of the CDR3 is 13 residues. V gave up 6 bases and J gave up 11 bases, with 17 bases separating them. CDR1 and CDR2 (germline): SGHVS, FQNEAQ. CDR3 bases: TGTGCCAGCAGATACTTGGGGCCCACCAAGCAGTTCTTC. Its translation is CASRYLGPTKQFF.

The chain employs TRBV28 and TRBJ2-1; 8 bases are a match to TRBD1. Germline lookup yields CDR1 MDHEN and CDR2 SYDVKM. CDR3 length: 15 residues. Trimming cost V 5 bases and J 5 bases; bases outside gene matches: 8. The CDR3 DNA reads TGTGCCAGCAGTCCGACAGGGGTCACTCACAATGAGCAGTTCTTC. Translation: CASSPTGVTHNEQFF.

The chain couples TRBV15 to TRBJ2-3; D possibly corresponds to TRBD2 (7 bases). This CDR3 has 16 amino acids. Trimming took 4 bases from V and 0 from J, leaving 14 bases between them. CDR1 and CDR2 (germline): LNHNV, YYDKDF (reference sequence). The CDR3 DNA sequence: TGTGCCACCAGCATTGGGGGGGGCATTAGCACAGATACGCAGTATTTT. This translates into CATSIGGGISTDTQYF.

The chain recombines TRBV7-2 with TRBJ1-1; 11 bases fit TRBD1. Germline loops: CDR1 SGHTA, CDR2 FQGNSA. Trimming cost V 1 base and J 0 bases; bases outside gene matches: 7. The length of the CDR3 is 18 residues. In DNA form, the CDR3 reads TGTGCCAGCAGCTTAGTAGGGACAGGGGGGTTTATGAACACTGAAGCTTTCTTT. Its protein product is CASSLVGTGGFMNTEAFF.

The V gene is TRBV11-2, the J gene TRBJ2-1; 7 bases fit TRBD2. Germline trimming cut 6 bases from V and 7 bases from J; bases unmatched to any gene: 9. This CDR3 is 14 amino acids long. Germline loops: CDR1 SGHAT, CDR2 FQNNGV. As DNA, the CDR3 is TGTGCCAGCAGACCTTTAGCGGGTAAAAATGAGCAGTTCTTC. Protein sequence: CASRPLAGKNEQFF. Using reference TRBV11-2 and TRBJ2-1 for the parts outside the CDR3, the full variable domain is EAGVAQSPRYKIIEKRQSVAFWCNPISGHATLYWYQQILGQGPKLLIQFQNNGVVDDSQLPKDRFSAERLKGVDSTLKIQPAKLEDSAVYLCASRPLAGKNEQFFGPGTRLTVL.

The sample holds one count of this clone. J is TRBJ1-1 and V is TRBV7-2; 8 nucleotides match TRBD1. The V gene's germline CDR1 is SGHTA and CDR2 FQGNSA. The CDR3 consists of 16 residues. J lost 0 bases, V lost 4 bases, and 7 bases had no gene match. As DNA, the CDR3 is TGTGCCAGCAGCTCGGACAGGGCGAGGATGAACACTGAAGCTTTCTTT. Residues: CASSSDRARMNTEAFF.

This clone was seen just once. The chain recombines TRBV28 with TRBJ1-1; 8 nucleotides line up with TRBD1. The ends lost 5 bases at V and 3 bases at J; junction bases unmatched: 8. CDR3 length equals 15 residues. Germline V gene sequence: CDR1 MDHEN, CDR2 SYDVKM. The DNA of the CDR3 is TGTGCCAGCAGTCCATCAGGGGGCAGGTACACTGAAGCTTTCTTT. Translation: CASSPSGGRYTEAFF.

The table lists this clone with a few counts. CDR3 in DNA: TGTGCCAGCCCCAAGGGGGTTACCGGGGAGCTGTTTTTT. It yields the protein CASPKGVTGELFF. V and J are TRBV7-9 and TRBJ2-2; perhaps TRBD1 as D (6 bases). V lost 8 bases, J lost 5 bases, and 12 bases lay in between. Germline CDR1 SEHNR, CDR2 FQNEAQ (reference sequence). This CDR3 is 13 amino acids long.

This clone was seen a handful of times. The chain is built from TRBV5-1 and TRBJ2-1; 11 bases align to TRBD2. Germline CDR1 is SGHRS and CDR2 is YFSETQ. Germline trimming cut 3 bases from V and 2 bases from J; bases unmatched to any gene: 1. The CDR3 is 15 amino acids. In nucleotides, the CDR3 is TGCGCCAGCAGCTCTAGCGGGAGGCCCTACAATGAGCAGTTCTTC. Its protein product is CASSSSGRPYNEQFF.